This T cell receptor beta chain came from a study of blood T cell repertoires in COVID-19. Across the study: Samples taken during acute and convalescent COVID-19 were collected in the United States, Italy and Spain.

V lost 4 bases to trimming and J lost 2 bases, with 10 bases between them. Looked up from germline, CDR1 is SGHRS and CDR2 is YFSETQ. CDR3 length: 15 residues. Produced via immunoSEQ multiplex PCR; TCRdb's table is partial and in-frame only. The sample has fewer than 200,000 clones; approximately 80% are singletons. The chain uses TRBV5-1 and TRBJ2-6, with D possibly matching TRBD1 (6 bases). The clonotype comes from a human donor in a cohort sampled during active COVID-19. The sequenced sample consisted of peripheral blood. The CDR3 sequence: CASSSAGAGANVLTF. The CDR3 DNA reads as TGCGCCAGCAGCAGTGCAGGGGCTGGGGCCAACGTCCTGACTTTC.